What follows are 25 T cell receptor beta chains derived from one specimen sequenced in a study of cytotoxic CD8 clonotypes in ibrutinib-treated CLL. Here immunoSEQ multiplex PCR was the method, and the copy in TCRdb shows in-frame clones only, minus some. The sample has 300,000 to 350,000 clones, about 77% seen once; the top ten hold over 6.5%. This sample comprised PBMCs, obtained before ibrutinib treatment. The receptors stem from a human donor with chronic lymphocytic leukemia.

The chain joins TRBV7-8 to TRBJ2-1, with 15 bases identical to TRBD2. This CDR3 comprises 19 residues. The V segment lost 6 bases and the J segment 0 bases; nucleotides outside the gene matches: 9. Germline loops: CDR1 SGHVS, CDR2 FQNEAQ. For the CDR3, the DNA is TGTGCCAGCAGAACCGGGACTAGCGGGAGGCCCGGCTCCTACAATGAGCAGTTCTTC. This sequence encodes CASRTGTSGRPGSYNEQFF.

Written as DNA, the CDR3 is TGCGCCAGCAGCCAAGCCCCGGCGGGATTTCGTCAGCCCCAGCATTTT. Protein sequence: CASSQAPAGFRQPQHF. V gene TRBV4-1 combines with J gene TRBJ1-5; D not certain. The length of the CDR3 is 16 residues. V shed 1 base and J shed 6 bases, with 16 bases lying between them. The germline V gene encodes CDR1 MGHRA and CDR2 YSYEKL.

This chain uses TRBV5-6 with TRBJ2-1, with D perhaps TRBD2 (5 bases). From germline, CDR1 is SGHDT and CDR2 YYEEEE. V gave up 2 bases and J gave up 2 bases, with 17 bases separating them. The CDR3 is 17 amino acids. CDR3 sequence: CASSFKPWSSAYNEQFF. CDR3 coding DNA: TGTGCCAGCAGCTTTAAGCCATGGAGTAGCGCCTACAATGAGCAGTTCTTC.

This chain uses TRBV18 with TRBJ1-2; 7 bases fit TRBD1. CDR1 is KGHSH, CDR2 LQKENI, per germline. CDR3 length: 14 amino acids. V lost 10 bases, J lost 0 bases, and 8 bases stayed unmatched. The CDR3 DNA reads TGTGCCACCCGGGGACAGAGAGCTAACTATGGCTACACCTTC. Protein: CATRGQRANYGYTF.

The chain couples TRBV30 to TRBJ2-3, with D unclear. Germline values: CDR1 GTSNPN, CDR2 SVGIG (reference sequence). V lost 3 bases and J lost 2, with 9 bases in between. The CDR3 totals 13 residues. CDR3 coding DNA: TGTGCCTGGAGGGGCCCTGCCACAGATACGCAGTATTTT. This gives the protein CAWRGPATDTQYF.

CDR3 nucleotide sequence: TGTGCCAGCAGTTTAACGTCCTCGGGGGTCCTTGGGGCTTTCTTT. Protein sequence: CASSLTSSGVLGAFF. The V call is TRBV28, the J call TRBJ1-1, with a tentative D call TRBD1 (5 bases). V gave up 2 bases and J gave up 11 bases, with 21 bases separating them. The CDR3 extends over 15 amino acids. CDR1 MDHEN and CDR2 SYDVKM come from the germline V gene.

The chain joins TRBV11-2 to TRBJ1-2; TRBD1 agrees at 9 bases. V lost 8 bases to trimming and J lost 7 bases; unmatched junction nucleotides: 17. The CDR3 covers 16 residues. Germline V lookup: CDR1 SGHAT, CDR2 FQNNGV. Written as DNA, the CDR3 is TGTGCCAGCTCCCCGAATTCACAGGGGGCTCGCTCTGGCTACACCTTC. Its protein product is CASSPNSQGARSGYTF.

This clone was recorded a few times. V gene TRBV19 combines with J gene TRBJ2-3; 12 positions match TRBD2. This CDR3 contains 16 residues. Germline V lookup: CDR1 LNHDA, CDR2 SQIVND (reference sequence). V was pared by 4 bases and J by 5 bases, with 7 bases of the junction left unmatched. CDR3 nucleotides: TGTGCCAGTAGTAAACGGACTAGCGGGATCGTAGATACGCAGTATTTT. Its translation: CASSKRTSGIVDTQYF.

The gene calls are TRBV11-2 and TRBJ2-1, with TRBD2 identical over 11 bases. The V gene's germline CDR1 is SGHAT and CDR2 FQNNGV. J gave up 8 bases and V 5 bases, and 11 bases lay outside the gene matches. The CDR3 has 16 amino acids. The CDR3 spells CASSPIAGGPSDEQFF. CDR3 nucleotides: TGTGCCAGCAGCCCTATAGCGGGAGGGCCCTCGGATGAGCAGTTCTTC. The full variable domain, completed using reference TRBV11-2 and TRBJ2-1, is EAGVAQSPRYKIIEKRQSVAFWCNPISGHATLYWYQQILGQGPKLLIQFQNNGVVDDSQLPKDRFSAERLKGVDSTLKIQPAKLEDSAVYLCASSPIAGGPSDEQFFGPGTRLTVL.

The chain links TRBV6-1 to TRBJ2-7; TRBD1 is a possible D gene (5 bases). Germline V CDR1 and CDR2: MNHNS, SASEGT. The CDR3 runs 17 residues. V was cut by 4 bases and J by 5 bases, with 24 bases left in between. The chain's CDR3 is CASSAVRILVGQNEQYF. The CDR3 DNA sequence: TGTGCCAGCAGTGCCGTTAGGATCCTAGTCGGACAAAACGAGCAGTACTTC.

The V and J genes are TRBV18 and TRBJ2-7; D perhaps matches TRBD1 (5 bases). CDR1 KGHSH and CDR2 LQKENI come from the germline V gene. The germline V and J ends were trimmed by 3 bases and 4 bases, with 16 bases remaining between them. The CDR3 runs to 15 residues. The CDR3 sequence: CASSPWQGAPYEQYF. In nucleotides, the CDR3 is TGTGCCAGCTCACCCTGGCAGGGCGCCCCTTACGAGCAGTACTTC.

The CDR3 is CATDGGAWYGYTF. CDR3 bases: TGTGCCACCGACGGCGGGGCCTGGTATGGCTACACCTTC. This chain joins TRBV28 and TRBJ1-2; D is possibly TRBD1 (5 bases). Germline loops: CDR1 MDHEN, CDR2 SYDVKM. V lost 10 bases to trimming and J lost 5 bases, with 17 bases between them. This CDR3 has 13 amino acids.

CDR3 amino acids: CASSPYLPGLDNEQFF. Here the CDR3 DNA reads TGTGCCAGCTCACCTTACCTGCCGGGACTAGACAATGAGCAGTTCTTC. The V call is TRBV18, the J call TRBJ2-1; TRBD2 aligns across 8 bases. The germline V gene has CDR1 KGHSH and CDR2 LQKENI. V shed 3 bases, J shed 5 bases, and the junction held 9 bases outside the gene matches. This CDR3 region has 16 residues.

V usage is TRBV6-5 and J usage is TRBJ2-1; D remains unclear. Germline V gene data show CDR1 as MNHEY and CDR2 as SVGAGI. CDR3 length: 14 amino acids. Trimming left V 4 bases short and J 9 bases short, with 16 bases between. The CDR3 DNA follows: TGTGCCAGCAGTTTTACTTACCAGCGAGGTGAGCAGTTCTTC. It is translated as CASSFTYQRGEQFF.

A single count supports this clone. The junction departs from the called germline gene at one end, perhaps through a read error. CDR3 bases: TGTGCCAGCAGCTTTGTGTTCTCAGGGGACCCCCTGGATTTT. Protein product: CASSFVFSGDPLDF. The rearrangement uses TRBV7-2 and TRBJ1-5; D is perhaps TRBD1 (6 bases). The V gene's germline CDR1 is SGHTA and CDR2 FQGNSA. The CDR3 has 14 residues.

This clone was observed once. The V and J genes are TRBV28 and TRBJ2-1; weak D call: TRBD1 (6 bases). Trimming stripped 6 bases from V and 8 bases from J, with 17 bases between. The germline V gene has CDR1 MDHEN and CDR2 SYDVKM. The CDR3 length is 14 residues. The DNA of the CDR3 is TGTGCCAGCAGCTTAAGGGGGATGTCCGATGAGCAGTTCTTC. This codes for CASSLRGMSDEQFF.

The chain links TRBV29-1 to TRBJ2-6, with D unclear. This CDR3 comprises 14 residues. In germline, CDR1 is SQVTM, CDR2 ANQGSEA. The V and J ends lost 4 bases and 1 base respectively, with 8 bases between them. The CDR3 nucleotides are TGCAGCGTTGCAGCTGAGTCTGGGGCCAACGTCCTGACTTTC. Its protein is CSVAAESGANVLTF.

The CDR3 reads CSVGQASNYGYTF. The CDR3, as DNA: TGCAGCGTTGGACAGGCTTCTAACTATGGCTACACCTTC. V gene TRBV29-1 combines with J gene TRBJ1-2; D might be TRBD1 (6 bases). Germline assignment: CDR1 SQVTM and CDR2 ANQGSEA. The V end was cut by 4 bases, the J end by 0 bases, with 9 bases between. This CDR3 is built from 13 residues.

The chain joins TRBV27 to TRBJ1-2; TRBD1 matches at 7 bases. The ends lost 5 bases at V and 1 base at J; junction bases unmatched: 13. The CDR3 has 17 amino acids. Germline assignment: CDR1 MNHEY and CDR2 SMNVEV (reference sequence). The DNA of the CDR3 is TGTGCCAGCAGTATGGGGACAGTGCCCTGGGGTAACTATGGCTACACCTTC. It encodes CASSMGTVPWGNYGYTF.

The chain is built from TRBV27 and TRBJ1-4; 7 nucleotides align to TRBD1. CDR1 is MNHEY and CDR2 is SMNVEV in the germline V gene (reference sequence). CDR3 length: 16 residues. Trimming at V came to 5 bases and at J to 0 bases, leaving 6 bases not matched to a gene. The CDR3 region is CASSNRGAATNEKLFF. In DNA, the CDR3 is TGTGCCAGCAGTAACAGGGGCGCGGCAACTAATGAAAAACTGTTTTTT.

The CDR3 loop is CASSLAPGGSSYEQYF. The CDR3 region has the DNA TGTGCCAGCAGCTTAGCGCCGGGCGGGAGCTCCTACGAGCAGTACTTC. The chain employs TRBV7-8 and TRBJ2-7; 7 nucleotides match TRBD2. Trimming at V came to 0 bases and at J to 0 bases, leaving 5 bases not matched to a gene. CDR1 is SGHVS, CDR2 FQNEAQ, per germline. The length of the CDR3 is 16 residues.

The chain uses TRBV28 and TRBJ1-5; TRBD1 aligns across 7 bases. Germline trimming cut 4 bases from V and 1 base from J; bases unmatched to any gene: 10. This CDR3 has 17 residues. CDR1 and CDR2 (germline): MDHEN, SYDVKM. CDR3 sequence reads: CASSSTTVQGSNQPQHF. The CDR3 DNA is TGTGCCAGCAGTTCCACCACTGTACAGGGGAGCAATCAGCCCCAGCATTTT.

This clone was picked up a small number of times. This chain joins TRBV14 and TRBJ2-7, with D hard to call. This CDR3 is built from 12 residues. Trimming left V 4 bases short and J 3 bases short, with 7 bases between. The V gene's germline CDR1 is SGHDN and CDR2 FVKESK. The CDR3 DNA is TGTGCCAGCAGCCCGAGCAACTACGAGCAGTACTTC. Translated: CASSPSNYEQYF.

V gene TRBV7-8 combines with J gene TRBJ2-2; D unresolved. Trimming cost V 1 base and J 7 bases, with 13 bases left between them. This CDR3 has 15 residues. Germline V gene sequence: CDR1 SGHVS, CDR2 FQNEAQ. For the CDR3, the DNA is TGTGCCAGCAGCTTAGTCGGTGCCTACGGCGGGGAGCTGTTTTTT. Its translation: CASSLVGAYGGELFF.

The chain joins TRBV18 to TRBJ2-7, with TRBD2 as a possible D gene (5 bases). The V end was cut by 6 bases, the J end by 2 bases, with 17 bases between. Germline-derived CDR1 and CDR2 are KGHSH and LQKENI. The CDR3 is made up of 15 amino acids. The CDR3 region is CASSPNGVLAYEQYF. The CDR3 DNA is TGTGCCAGCTCCCCTAACGGTGTACTAGCCTACGAGCAGTACTTC.